The 21 T cell receptor beta chains reported below all come from one sample, sequenced in a study of blood T cell repertoires in COVID-19. Only in-frame clones appear in the TCRdb table, and some are missing; sequencing was by immunoSEQ multiplex PCR. This table has under 300,000 clones, about 93% appearing once. What was sequenced was peripheral blood. These receptor sequences come from a man younger than 40 with COVID-19, enrolled during active disease.

This chain links TRBV23-1 with TRBJ1-4; D is possibly TRBD1 (5 bases). TRBV23-1 falls under the ORF class, with uncertain function. CDR3 size: 14 residues. V dropped 4 bases and J dropped 8 bases, with 14 bases sitting between them. The CDR3 here is CASSPGQGGEKLFF. In nucleotides, the CDR3 is TGCGCCAGCAGTCCCGGTCAGGGAGGAGAAAAACTGTTTTTT.

This chain uses TRBV6-1 with TRBJ1-5; D ambiguous. The V gene lost 1 base and the J gene lost 4 bases, with 8 bases spanning the gap. Germline lookup yields CDR1 MNHNS and CDR2 SASEGT. This CDR3 is built from 14 residues. CDR3 nucleotides: TGTGCCAGCAGTGAAGTGGGCCCTAATCAGCCCCAGCATTTT. It is translated as CASSEVGPNQPQHF.

The chain uses TRBV2 and TRBJ2-7; a weak D match, TRBD1 (6 bases). The CDR3 runs 13 residues. Trimming shortened V by 2 bases and J by 5 bases, and 10 bases separated the two germline ends. Germline assignment: CDR1 SNHLY and CDR2 FYNNEI. The CDR3 region is CASSEQGIDEQYF. The CDR3 DNA is TGTGCCAGCAGTGAACAGGGGATAGACGAGCAGTACTTC.

The V call is TRBV5-1, the J call TRBJ1-2; tentatively, D is TRBD1 (6 bases). Germline-derived CDR1 and CDR2 are SGHRS and YFSETQ. This CDR3 is 15 amino acids long. V shed 0 bases and J shed 5 bases, with 14 bases lying between them. This chain's CDR3 is CASSLEVGAAYGYTF. CDR3 in DNA: TGCGCCAGCAGCTTGGAAGTGGGGGCCGCTTATGGCTACACCTTC.

DNA for the CDR3: TGTGCCAGCAGTGTGACAGAGTTCGGCGAGCAGTACTTC. It yields the protein CASSVTEFGEQYF. The chain carries TRBV12-3 or TRBV12-4 and TRBJ2-7; perhaps TRBD1 as D (5 bases). Trimming stripped 5 bases from V and 6 bases from J, with 14 bases between. CDR3 length: 13 amino acids.

This chain links TRBV30 with TRBJ2-7; TRBD2 agrees at 15 bases. Germline loops: CDR1 GTSNPN, CDR2 SVGIG (reference sequence). V lost 7 bases to trimming and J lost 3 bases; unmatched junction nucleotides: 4. This CDR3 has 14 amino acids. In DNA form, the CDR3 reads TGTGCCTCGCGGACTAGCGGGGGGGTCTACGAGCAGTACTTC. Encoded protein: CASRTSGGVYEQYF.

The gene calls are TRBV27 and TRBJ2-1, with 13 bases fitting TRBD2. The V and J ends lost 3 bases and 0 bases, in that order; junction bases with no gene match: 14. The CDR3 runs to 21 residues. The germline V gene encodes CDR1 MNHEY and CDR2 SMNVEV (reference sequence). The CDR3 DNA sequence: TGTGCCAGCAGTTTCGTACCCGGGACTAGCGGGACTTGGAGCTCCTACAATGAGCAGTTCTTC. As protein: CASSFVPGTSGTWSSYNEQFF.

The V call is TRBV4-1, the J call TRBJ2-2, with TRBD2 matching over 10 bases. Trimming took 3 bases from V and 7 from J; bases not matched to a gene: 8. Germline V gene sequence: CDR1 MGHRA, CDR2 YSYEKL. CDR3 length: 16 residues. The DNA for the CDR3 is TGCGCCAGCAGCCATAGGACTAGCGGTCCGGACGGGGAGCTGTTTTTT. Translating it yields CASSHRTSGPDGELFF.

In nucleotides, the CDR3 is TGTGCCAGCAGTGGGACAGGGAGGAATCAGCCCCAGCATTTT. Encoded protein: CASSGTGRNQPQHF. The chain uses TRBV2 and TRBJ1-5; 8 bases line up with TRBD1. The CDR3 totals 14 residues. Germline V lookup: CDR1 SNHLY, CDR2 FYNNEI. After removal of 4 bases from V and 4 bases from J, the junction contained 3 bases not matched to a gene. The whole variable domain, remainder taken from reference TRBV2 and TRBJ1-5, is EPEVTQTPSHQVTQMGQEVILRCVPISNHLYFYWYRQILGQKVEFLVSFYNNEISEKSEIFDDQFSVERPDGSNFTLKIRSTKLEDSAMYFCASSGTGRNQPQHFGDGTRLSIL.

This chain uses TRBV29-1 with TRBJ1-2; tentative D call: TRBD1 (5 bases). The CDR3 is made up of 14 amino acids. The V gene's germline CDR1 is SQVTM and CDR2 ANQGSEA. V was cut by 7 bases and J by 8 bases, with 23 bases left in between. As DNA, the CDR3 is TGCAGCGGGAGCCGCCAATCAGGGTCCGACGGCTACACCTTC. As protein: CSGSRQSGSDGYTF.

V gene TRBV11-2 combines with J gene TRBJ1-2; 9 nucleotides agree with TRBD1. Germline values: CDR1 SGHAT, CDR2 FQNNGV. This CDR3 contains 13 residues. J gave up 7 bases and V 5 bases, and 5 bases lay outside the gene matches. CDR3 loop: CASSGGTGLGYTF. In DNA form, the CDR3 reads TGTGCCAGCAGCGGAGGGACAGGGCTTGGCTACACCTTC.

V usage is TRBV7-9 and J usage is TRBJ1-1, with D maybe TRBD1 (6 bases). V lost 2 bases and J 4 bases, leaving 14 bases between the germline ends. The germline V gene has CDR1 SEHNR and CDR2 FQNEAQ (reference sequence). CDR3 size: 15 residues. The CDR3 is CASSLIYRVGTEAFF. The CDR3 DNA reads as TGTGCCAGCAGCTTAATTTACAGGGTAGGCACTGAAGCTTTCTTT.

The chain employs TRBV5-6 and TRBJ2-5; D is unresolved. Germline V CDR1 and CDR2: SGHDT, YYEEEE. V gave up 1 base and J gave up 5 bases, with 12 bases separating them. CDR3 length: 14 amino acids. In DNA, the CDR3 is TGTGCCAGCAGCTTGCCTAGTGGAGTGGAGACCCAGTACTTC. It is translated as CASSLPSGVETQYF.

V is TRBV7-9 and J is TRBJ1-3; 9 nucleotides agree with TRBD1. The CDR3 loop spans 18 amino acids. Trimming at V came to 6 bases and at J to 4 bases, leaving 16 bases not matched to a gene. CDR1 and CDR2 from the germline V gene are SEHNR and FQNEAQ (reference sequence). The CDR3 DNA reads as TGTGCCAGCAGGGAAAATTCTGGGACAGGGAAGGAAGGAAACACCATATATTTT. This encodes CASRENSGTGKEGNTIYF.

This chain links TRBV5-1 with TRBJ2-7; 9 bases fit TRBD1. This CDR3 is built from 15 residues. Germline values: CDR1 SGHRS, CDR2 YFSETQ. V was clipped by 4 bases and J by 5 bases; unmatched bases: 10. The CDR3 loop reads CASSGPGTGKNEQYF. Written as DNA, the CDR3 is TGCGCCAGCAGCGGCCCCGGGACAGGGAAGAACGAGCAGTACTTC.

V is TRBV19 and J is TRBJ2-7, with TRBD2 matching 7 bases. The CDR3 has 15 amino acids. Trimming took 5 bases from V and 5 from J; bases not matched to a gene: 12. Germline V gene sequence: CDR1 LNHDA, CDR2 SQIVND (reference sequence). For the CDR3, the DNA is TGTGCCAGTAGTCCCAGACGGGGGGTAGAGGACGAGCAGTACTTC. Its protein is CASSPRRGVEDEQYF.

The chain recombines TRBV5-1 with TRBJ1-5; TRBD1 matches 7 bases. The CDR3 has 14 amino acids. Trimming at V came to 0 bases and at J to 9 bases, leaving 6 bases not matched to a gene. Germline V gives CDR1 SGHRS, CDR2 YFSETQ. Written as DNA, the CDR3 is TGCGCCAGCAGCTTGGGACAGGGAGAAGGGCCCCAGCATTTT. Translation: CASSLGQGEGPQHF.

This rearrangement joins TRBV2 to TRBJ1-2; 7 bases are a match to TRBD1. The CDR3 extends over 15 amino acids. CDR1 is SNHLY and CDR2 is FYNNEI in the germline V gene. The junction had 15 bases not matched to a gene; V was cut back by 7 bases and J by 7 bases. The CDR3 spells CASTRFDRVQGGYTF. CDR3 sequence (DNA): TGTGCCAGCACCAGATTTGACAGGGTTCAGGGTGGCTACACCTTC.

The CDR3 region is CAWNPPGQGDEKLFF. CDR3 in DNA: TGTGCCTGGAACCCCCCGGGACAGGGTGATGAAAAACTGTTTTTT. V is TRBV30 and J is TRBJ1-4; 9 nucleotides line up with TRBD1. CDR1 is GTSNPN, CDR2 SVGIG, per germline (reference sequence). The CDR3 has 15 residues. The V gene end was trimmed by 4 bases and the J gene end by 6 bases; junction bases not matched to a gene: 9.

This chain connects TRBV4-2 to TRBJ1-1; 9 bases fit TRBD1. CDR3 length: 15 amino acids. V gave up 1 base and J gave up 6 bases; unmatched junction bases: 6. Per germline, CDR1 LGHNA and CDR2 YNFKEQ. The CDR3 nucleotides are TGTGCCAGCAGCCAAGTTGGACAGGGGATTGCTGAAGCTTTCTTT. Translation gives CASSQVGQGIAEAFF.

V and J are TRBV19 and TRBJ1-5; perhaps TRBD1 as D (6 bases). CDR1 is LNHDA and CDR2 is SQIVND in the germline V gene (reference sequence). The CDR3 covers 16 residues. Between the trimmed V and J ends, which lost 3 bases and 2 bases, there was a span of 14 bases. The CDR3 region has the DNA TGTGCCAGTAGTATTACAGGGATTGGTGGCAATCAGCCCCAGCATTTT. Translation gives CASSITGIGGNQPQHF.